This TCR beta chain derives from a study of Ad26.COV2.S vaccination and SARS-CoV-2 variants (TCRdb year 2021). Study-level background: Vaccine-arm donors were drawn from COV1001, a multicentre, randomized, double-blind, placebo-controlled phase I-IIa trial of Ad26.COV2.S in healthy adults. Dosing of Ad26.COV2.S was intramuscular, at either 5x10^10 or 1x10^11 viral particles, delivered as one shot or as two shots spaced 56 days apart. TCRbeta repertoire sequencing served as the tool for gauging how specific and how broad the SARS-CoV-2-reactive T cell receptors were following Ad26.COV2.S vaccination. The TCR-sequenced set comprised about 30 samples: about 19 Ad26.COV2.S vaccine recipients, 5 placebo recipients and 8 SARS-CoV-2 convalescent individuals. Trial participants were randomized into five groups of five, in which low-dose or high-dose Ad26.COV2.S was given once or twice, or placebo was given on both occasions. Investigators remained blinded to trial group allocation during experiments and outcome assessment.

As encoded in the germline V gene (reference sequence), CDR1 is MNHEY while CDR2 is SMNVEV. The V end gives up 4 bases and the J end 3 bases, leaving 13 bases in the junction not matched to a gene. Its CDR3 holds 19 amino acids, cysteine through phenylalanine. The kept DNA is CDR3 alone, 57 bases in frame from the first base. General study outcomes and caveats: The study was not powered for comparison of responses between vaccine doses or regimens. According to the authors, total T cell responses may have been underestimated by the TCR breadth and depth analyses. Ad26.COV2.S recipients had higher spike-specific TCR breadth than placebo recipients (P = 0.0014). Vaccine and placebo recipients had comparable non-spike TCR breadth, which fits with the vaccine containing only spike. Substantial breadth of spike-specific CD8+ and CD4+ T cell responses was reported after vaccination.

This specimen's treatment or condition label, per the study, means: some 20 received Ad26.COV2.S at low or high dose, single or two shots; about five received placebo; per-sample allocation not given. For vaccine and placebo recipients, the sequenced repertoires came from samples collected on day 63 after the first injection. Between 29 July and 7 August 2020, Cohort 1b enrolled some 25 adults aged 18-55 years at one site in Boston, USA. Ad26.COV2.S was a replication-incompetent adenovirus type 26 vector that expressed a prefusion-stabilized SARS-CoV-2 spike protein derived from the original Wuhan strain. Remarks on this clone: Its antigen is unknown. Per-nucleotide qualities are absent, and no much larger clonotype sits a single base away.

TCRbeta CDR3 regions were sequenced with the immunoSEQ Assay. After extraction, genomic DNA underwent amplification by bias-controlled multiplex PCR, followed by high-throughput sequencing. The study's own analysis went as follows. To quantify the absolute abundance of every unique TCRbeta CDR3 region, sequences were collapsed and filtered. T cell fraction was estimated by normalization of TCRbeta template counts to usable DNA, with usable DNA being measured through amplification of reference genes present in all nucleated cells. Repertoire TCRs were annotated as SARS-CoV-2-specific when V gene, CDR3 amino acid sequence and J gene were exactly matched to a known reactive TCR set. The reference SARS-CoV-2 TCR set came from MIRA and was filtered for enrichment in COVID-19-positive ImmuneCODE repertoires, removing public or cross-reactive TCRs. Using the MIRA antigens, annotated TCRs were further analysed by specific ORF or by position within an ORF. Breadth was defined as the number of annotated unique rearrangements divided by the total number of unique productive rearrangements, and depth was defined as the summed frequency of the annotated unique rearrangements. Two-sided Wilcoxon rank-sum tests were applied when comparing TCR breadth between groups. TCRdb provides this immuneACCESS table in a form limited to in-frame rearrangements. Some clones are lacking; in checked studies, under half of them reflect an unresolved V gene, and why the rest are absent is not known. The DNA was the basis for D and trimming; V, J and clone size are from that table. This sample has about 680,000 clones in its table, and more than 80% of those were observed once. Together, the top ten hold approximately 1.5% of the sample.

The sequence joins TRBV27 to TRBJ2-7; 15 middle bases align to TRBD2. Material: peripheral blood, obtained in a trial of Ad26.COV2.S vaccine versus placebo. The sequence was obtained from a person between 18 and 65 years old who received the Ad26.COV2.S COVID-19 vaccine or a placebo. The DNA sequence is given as TGTGCCAGCAGTTCTCGGACTAGCGGGAGGGCCCGGAACCGCTACGAGCAGTACTTC. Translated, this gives CASSSRTSGRARNRYEQYF.